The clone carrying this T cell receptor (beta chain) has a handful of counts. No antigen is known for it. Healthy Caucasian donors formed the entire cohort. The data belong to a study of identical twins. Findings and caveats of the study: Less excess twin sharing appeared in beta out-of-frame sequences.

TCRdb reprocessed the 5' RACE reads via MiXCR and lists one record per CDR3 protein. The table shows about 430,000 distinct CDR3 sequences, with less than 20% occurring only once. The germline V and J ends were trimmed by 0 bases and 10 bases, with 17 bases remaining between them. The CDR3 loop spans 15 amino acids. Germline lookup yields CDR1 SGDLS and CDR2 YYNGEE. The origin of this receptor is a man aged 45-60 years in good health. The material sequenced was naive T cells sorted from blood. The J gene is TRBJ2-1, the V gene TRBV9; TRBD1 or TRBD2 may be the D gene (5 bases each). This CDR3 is CASSVEAATGREQFF. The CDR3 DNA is TGTGCCAGCAGCGTAGAAGCGGCCACGGGACGCGAGCAGTTCTTC.